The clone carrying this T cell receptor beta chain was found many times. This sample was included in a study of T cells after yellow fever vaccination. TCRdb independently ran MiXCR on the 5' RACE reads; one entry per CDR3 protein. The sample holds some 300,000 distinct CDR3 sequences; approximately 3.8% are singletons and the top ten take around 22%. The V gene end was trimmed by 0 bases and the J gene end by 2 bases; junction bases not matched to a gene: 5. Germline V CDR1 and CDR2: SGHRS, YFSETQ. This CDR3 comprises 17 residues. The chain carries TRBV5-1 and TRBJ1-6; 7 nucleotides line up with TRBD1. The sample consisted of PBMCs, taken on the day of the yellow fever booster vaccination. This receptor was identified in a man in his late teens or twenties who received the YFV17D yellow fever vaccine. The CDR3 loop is CASSLARGSAYNSPLHF. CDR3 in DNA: TGCGCCAGCAGCTTGGCCAGGGGGTCGGCCTATAATTCACCCCTCCACTTT.